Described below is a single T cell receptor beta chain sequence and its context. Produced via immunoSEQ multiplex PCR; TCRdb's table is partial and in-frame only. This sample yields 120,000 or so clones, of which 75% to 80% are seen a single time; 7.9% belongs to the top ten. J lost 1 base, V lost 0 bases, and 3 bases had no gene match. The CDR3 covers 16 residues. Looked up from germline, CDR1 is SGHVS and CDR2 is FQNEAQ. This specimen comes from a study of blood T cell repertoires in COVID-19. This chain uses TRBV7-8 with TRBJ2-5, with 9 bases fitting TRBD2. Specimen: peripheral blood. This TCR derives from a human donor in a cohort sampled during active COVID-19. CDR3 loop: CASSLAGSGSQETQYF. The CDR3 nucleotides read TGTGCCAGCAGCTTAGCGGGTAGCGGGAGCCAAGAGACCCAGTACTTC.